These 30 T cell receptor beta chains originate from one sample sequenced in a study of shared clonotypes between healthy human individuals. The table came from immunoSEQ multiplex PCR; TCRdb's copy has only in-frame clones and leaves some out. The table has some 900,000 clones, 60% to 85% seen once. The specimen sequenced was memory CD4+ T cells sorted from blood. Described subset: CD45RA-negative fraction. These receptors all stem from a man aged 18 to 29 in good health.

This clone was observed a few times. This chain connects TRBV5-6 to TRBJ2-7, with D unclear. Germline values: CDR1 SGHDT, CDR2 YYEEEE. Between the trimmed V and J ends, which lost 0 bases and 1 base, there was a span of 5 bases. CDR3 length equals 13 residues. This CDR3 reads CASSLANSYEQYF. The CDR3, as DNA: TGTGCCAGCAGCTTGGCCAATTCCTACGAGCAGTACTTC.

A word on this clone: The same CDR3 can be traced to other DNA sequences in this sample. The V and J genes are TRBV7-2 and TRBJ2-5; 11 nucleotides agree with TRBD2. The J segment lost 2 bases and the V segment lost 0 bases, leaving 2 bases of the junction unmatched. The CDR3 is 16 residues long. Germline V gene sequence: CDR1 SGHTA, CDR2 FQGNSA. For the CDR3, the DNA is TGTGCCAGCAGCTTAGCGGGGACTAGCGGTCAAGAGACCCAGTACTTC. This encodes CASSLAGTSGQETQYF.

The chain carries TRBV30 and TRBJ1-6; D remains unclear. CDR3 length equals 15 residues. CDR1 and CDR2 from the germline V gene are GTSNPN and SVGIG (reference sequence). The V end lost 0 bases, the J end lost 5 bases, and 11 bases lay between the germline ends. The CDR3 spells CAWSVMTGDNSPLHF. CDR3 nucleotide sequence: TGTGCCTGGAGTGTAATGACCGGCGATAATTCACCCCTCCACTTT. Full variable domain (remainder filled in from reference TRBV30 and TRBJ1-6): SQTIHQWPATLVQPVGSPLSLECTVEGTSNPNLYWYRQAAGRGLQLLFYSVGIGQISSEVPQNLSASRPQDRQFILSSKKLLLSDSGFYLCAWSVMTGDNSPLHFGNGTRLTVT.

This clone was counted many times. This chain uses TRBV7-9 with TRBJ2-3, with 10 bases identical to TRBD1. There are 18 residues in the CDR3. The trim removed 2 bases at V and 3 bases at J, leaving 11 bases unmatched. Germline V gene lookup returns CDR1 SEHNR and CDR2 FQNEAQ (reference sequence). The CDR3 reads CASSLPPGQGVSTDTQYF. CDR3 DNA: TGTGCCAGCAGCTTACCTCCAGGACAGGGGGTCAGTACAGATACGCAGTATTTT.

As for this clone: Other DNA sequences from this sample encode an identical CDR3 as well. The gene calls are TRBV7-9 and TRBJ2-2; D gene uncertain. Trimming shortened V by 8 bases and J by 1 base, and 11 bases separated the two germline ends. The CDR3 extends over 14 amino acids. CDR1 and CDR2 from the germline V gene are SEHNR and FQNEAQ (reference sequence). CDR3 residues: CASSLRLNTGELFF. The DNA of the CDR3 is TGTGCCAGCTCTTTACGATTGAACACCGGGGAGCTGTTTTTT. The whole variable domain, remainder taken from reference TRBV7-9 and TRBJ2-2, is DTGVSQNPRHKITKRGQNVTFRCDPISEHNRLYWYRQTLGQGPEFLTYFQNEAQLEKSRLLSDRFSAERPKGSFSTLEIQRTEQGDSAMYLCASSLRLNTGELFFGEGSRLTVL.

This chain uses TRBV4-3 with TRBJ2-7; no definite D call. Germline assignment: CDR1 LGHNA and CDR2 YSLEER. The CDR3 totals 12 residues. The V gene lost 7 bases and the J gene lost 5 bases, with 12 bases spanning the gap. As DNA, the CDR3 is TGCGCCAGCAACTGGAGCTGGAACGAGCAGTACTTC. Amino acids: CASNWSWNEQYF.

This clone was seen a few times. CDR3 in amino acids: CASTTRGGNTEAFF. CDR3 DNA: TGTGCCAGCACCACACGCGGGGGGAACACTGAAGCTTTCTTT. The chain recombines TRBV2 with TRBJ1-1, with D maybe TRBD1 (5 bases). This CDR3 is 14 amino acids long. CDR1 SNHLY and CDR2 FYNNEI come from the germline V gene. Trimming removed 7 bases from V and 1 base from J, with 13 bases in between. Supplemented by reference TRBV2 and TRBJ1-1, the full variable domain reads EPEVTQTPSHQVTQMGQEVILRCVPISNHLYFYWYRQILGQKVEFLVSFYNNEISEKSEIFDDQFSVERPDGSNFTLKIRSTKLEDSAMYFCASTTRGGNTEAFFGQGTRLTVV.

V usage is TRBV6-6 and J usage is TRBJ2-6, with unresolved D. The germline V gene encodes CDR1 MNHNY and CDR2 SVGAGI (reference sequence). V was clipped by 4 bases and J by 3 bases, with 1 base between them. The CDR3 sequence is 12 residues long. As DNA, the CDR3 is TGTGCCAGCAGTTTTGGGGCCAACGTCCTGACTTTC. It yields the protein CASSFGANVLTF.

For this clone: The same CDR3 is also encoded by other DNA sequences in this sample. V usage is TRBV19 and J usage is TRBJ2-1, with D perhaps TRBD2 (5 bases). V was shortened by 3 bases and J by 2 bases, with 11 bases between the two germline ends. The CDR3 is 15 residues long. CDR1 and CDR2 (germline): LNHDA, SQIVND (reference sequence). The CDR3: CASSIEGAAYNEQFF. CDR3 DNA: TGTGCCAGTAGTATTGAGGGAGCGGCCTACAATGAGCAGTTCTTC.

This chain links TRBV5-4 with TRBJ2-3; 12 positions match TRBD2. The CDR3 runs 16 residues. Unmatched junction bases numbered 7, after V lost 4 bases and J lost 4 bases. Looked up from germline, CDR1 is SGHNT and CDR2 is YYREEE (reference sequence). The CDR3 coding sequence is TGTGCCAGCAGCGTTTCCGGGACTAGCGGGTCAGATACGCAGTATTTT. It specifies CASSVSGTSGSDTQYF.

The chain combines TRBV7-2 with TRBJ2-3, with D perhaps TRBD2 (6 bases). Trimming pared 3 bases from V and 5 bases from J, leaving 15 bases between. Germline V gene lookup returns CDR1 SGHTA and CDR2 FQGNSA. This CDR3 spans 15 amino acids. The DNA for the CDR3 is TGTGCCAGCAGCTTGAGGGAGCGGGTTGGAGATACGCAGTATTTT. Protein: CASSLRERVGDTQYF. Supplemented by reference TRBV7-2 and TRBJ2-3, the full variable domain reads GAGVSQSPSNKVTEKGKDVELRCDPISGHTALYWYRQSLGQGLEFLIYFQGNSAPDKSGLPSDRFSAERTGGSVSTLTIQRTQQEDSAVYLCASSLRERVGDTQYFGPGTRLTVL.

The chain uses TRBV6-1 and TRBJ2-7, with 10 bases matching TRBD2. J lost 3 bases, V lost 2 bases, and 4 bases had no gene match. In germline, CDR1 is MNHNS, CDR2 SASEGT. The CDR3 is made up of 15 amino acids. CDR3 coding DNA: TGTGCCAGCAGTGAAATGTCTAGCGGGGGCTACGAGCAGTACTTC. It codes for CASSEMSSGGYEQYF.

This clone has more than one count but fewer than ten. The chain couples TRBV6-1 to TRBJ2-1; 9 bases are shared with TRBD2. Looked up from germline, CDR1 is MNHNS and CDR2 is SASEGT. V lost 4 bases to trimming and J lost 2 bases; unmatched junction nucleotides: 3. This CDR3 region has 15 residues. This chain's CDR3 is CASSGPSGTYNEQFF. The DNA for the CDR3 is TGTGCCAGCAGTGGGCCTAGCGGGACCTACAATGAGCAGTTCTTC.

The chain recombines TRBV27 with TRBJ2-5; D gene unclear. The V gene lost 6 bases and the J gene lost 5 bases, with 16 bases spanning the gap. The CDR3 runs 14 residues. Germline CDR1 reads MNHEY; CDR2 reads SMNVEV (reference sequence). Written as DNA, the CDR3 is TGTGCCAGCAGCACTCTCCCCGGTGTGGAGACCCAGTACTTC. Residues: CASSTLPGVETQYF.

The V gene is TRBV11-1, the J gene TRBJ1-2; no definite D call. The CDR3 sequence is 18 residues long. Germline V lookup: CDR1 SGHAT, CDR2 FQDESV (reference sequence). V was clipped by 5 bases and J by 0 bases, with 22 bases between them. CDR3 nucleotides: TGTGCCAGCAGCCCTGAACCCGCCGGCAAAAGCACTAACTATGGCTACACCTTC. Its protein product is CASSPEPAGKSTNYGYTF. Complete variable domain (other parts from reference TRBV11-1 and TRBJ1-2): EAEVAQSPRYKITEKSQAVAFWCDPISGHATLYWYRQILGQGPELLVQFQDESVVDDSQLPKDRFSAERLKGVDSTLKIQPAELGDSAMYLCASSPEPAGKSTNYGYTFGSGTRLTVV.

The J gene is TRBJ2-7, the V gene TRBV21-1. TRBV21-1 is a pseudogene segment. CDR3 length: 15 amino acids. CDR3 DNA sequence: TGTGCCAGCAGCAAAGCCCGTACCGGATCCTACGAGCAGTACTTC. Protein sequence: CASSKARTGSYEQYF.

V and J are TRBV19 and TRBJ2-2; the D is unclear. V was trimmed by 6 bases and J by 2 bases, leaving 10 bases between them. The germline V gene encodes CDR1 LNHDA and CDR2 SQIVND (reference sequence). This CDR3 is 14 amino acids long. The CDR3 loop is CASRPSSNTGELFF. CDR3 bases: TGTGCCAGTAGGCCGAGCAGTAACACCGGGGAGCTGTTTTTT.

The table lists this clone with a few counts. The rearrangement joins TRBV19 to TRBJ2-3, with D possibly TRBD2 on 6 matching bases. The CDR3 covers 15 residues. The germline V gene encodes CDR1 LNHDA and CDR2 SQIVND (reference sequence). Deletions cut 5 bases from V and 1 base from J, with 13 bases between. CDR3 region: CASSDWGGGTDTQYF. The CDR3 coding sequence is TGTGCCAGTAGTGATTGGGGCGGGGGCACAGATACGCAGTATTTT.

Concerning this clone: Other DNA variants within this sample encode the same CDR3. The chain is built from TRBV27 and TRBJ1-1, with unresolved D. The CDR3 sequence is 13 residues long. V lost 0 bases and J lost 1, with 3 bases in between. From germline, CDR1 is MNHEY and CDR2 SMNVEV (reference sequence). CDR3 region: CASSLSTNTEAFF. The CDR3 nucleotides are TGTGCCAGCAGTTTATCAACGAACACTGAAGCTTTCTTT.

CDR3 protein: CASSRQGSGEQFF. Here the CDR3 DNA reads TGTGCCAGCAGTAGACAGGGCAGCGGTGAGCAGTTCTTC. The chain joins TRBV9 to TRBJ2-1; 7 nucleotides align to TRBD1. The length of the CDR3 is 13 residues. Germline CDR1 reads SGDLS; CDR2 reads YYNGEE. V shed 5 bases and J 9 bases; nucleotides not matched to a gene: 8.

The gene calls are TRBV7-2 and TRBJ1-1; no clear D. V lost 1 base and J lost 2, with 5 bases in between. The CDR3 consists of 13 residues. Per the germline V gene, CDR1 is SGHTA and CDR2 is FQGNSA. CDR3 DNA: TGTGCCAGCAGCTTAGTGGTTAACACTGAAGCTTTCTTT. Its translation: CASSLVVNTEAFF.

The DNA of the CDR3 is TGTGCCACCGAATCACAGGGGGCGCTTGGCGGCTACACCTTC. It yields the protein CATESQGALGGYTF. V usage is TRBV6-6 and J usage is TRBJ1-2; 9 positions agree with TRBD1. Germline trimming cut 10 bases from V and 8 bases from J; bases unmatched to any gene: 14. The CDR3 covers 14 residues. Germline-derived CDR1 and CDR2 are MNHNY and SVGAGI (reference sequence).

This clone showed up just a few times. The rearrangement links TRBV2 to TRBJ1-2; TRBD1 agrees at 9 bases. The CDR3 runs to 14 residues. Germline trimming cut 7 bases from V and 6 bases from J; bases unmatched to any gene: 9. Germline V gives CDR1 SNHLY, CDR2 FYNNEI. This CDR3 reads CASMPTGQGHGYTF. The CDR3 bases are TGTGCCAGCATGCCAACGGGACAGGGTCATGGCTACACCTTC.

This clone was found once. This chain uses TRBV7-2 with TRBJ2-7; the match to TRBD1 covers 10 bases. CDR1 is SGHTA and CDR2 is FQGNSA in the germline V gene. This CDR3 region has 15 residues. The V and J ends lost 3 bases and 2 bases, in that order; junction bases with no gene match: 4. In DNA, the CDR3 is TGTGCCAGCAGCTTGACAGGGGGCATGACCTACGAGCAGTACTTC. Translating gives CASSLTGGMTYEQYF.

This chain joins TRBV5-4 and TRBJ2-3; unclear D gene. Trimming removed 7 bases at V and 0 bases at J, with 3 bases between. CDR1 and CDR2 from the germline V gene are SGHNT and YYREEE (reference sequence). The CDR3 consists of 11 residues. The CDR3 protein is CASHSTDTQYF. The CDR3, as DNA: TGTGCCAGCCATAGCACAGATACGCAGTATTTT.

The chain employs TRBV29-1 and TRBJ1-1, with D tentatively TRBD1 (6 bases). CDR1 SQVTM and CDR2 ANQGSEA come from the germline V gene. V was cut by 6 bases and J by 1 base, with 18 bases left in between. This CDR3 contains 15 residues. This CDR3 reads CSVSAVGGQNTEAFF. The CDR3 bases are TGCAGCGTCTCAGCAGTTGGGGGCCAGAACACTGAAGCTTTCTTT.

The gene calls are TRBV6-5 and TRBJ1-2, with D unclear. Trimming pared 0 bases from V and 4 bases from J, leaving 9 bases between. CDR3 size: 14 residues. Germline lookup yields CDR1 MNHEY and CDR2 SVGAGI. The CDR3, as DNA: TGTGCCAGCAGTTACTCGGCCAGGCCCTATGGCTACACCTTC. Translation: CASSYSARPYGYTF.

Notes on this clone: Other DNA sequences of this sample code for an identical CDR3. CDR3 region: CASSRSTDTQYF. The DNA of the CDR3 is TGTGCCAGCAGCCGAAGCACAGATACGCAGTATTTT. The chain couples TRBV6-6 to TRBJ2-3, with unresolved D. The CDR3 loop spans 12 amino acids. Germline V gene data show CDR1 as MNHNY and CDR2 as SVGAGI (reference sequence). Trimming cost V 6 bases and J 0 bases, with 4 bases left between them.

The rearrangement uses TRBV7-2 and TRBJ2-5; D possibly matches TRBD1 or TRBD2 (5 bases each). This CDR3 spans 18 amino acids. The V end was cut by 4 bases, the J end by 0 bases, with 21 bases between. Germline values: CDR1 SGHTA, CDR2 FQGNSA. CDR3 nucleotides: TGTGCCAGCAGCTCATCCCGGGACCCTATATCGTACCAAGAGACCCAGTACTTC. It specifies CASSSSRDPISYQETQYF.

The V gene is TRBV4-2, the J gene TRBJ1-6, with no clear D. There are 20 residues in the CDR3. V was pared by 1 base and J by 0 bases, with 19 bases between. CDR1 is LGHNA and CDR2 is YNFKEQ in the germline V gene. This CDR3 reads CASSQGTSQLGSSYNSPLHF. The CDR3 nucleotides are TGTGCCAGCAGCCAAGGCACATCGCAACTAGGGAGCTCCTATAATTCACCCCTCCACTTT.